This T cell receptor beta chain comes out of a study of cytomegalovirus exposure and HLA in healthy donors. Looked up from germline, CDR1 is SGHNT and CDR2 is YYREEE (reference sequence). Germline trimming cut 5 bases from V and 0 bases from J; bases unmatched to any gene: 7. This CDR3 is 15 amino acids long. The PCR employed 60 Vbeta primers together with 13 Jbeta primers. Clones were read by immunoSEQ multiplex PCR, and TCRdb kept only the in-frame ones, dropping some. The sample lists over 200,000 clones; around nine tenths were seen once. The source of this sequence is a woman between 18 and 29 years old in good health and CMV-seronegative. Sequencing was carried out using PBMCs. The chain joins TRBV5-4 to TRBJ2-7; 8 nucleotides agree with TRBD2. CDR3 amino acids: CASSTGGLTSYEQYF. The CDR3 DNA sequence: TGTGCCAGCAGTACGGGAGGGCTAACCTCCTACGAGCAGTACTTC.